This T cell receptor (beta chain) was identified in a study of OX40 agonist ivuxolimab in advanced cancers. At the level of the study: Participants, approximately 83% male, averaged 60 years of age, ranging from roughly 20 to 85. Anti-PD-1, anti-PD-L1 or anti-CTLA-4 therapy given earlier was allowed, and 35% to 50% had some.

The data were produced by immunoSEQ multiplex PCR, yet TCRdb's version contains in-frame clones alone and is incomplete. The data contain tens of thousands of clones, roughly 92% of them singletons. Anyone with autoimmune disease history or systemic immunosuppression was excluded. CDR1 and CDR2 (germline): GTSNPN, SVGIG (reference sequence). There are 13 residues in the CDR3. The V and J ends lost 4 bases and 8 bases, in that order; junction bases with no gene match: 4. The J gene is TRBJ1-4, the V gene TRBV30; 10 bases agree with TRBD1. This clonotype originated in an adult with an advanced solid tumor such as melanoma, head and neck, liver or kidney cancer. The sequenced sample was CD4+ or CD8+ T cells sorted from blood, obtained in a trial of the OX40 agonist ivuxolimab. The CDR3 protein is CAWKGQGTEKLFF. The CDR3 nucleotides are TGTGCCTGGAAGGGACAGGGGACCGAAAAACTGTTTTTT.